This TCR beta chain was captured in a study of long-term antiretroviral therapy in people with HIV. Study-level information: Samples from the earliest time points predate the 2015 immediate-ART recommendation by about a decade.

General study results and limits: CDR3 length ranges were narrower in HIV repertoires than in controls.

At the survey level, the v3.0 immunoSEQ assay was run. The data were produced by immunoSEQ multiplex PCR, yet TCRdb's version contains in-frame clones alone and is incomplete. The table records some 20,000 clones, roughly 84% of them present only once. Among participants with HIV, every one received treatment in the United States. Concerning this clone itself: The antigen is undetermined.

The receptor was isolated from a man aged 30 to 39 with HIV. Sequencing was performed on unsorted PBMCs, taken approximately 5.7 years after starting antiretroviral therapy.

CDR3 nucleotide sequence: TGTGCCAGCAGCTTGTGGGGCCTTGGAGAGACCCAGTACTTC. Translating it yields CASSLWGLGETQYF. The rearrangement joins TRBV7-6 to TRBJ2-5, with a tentative D call TRBD1 (5 bases). Trimming removed 3 bases at V and 4 bases at J, with 12 bases between. The CDR3 has 14 residues. From germline, CDR1 is SGHVS and CDR2 FNYEAQ.